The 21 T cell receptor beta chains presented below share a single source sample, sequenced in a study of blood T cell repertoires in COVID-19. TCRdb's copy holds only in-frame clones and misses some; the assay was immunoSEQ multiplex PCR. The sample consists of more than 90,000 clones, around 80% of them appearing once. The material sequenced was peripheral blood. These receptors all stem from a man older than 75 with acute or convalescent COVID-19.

The CDR3, as DNA: TGTGCCAGCAGCTTAGGCCGGGGGGGGCAGGAGACCCAGTACTTC. The encoded protein is CASSLGRGGQETQYF. The chain recombines TRBV7-2 with TRBJ2-5; 8 nucleotides line up with TRBD2. The CDR3 extends over 15 amino acids. Germline V gene sequence: CDR1 SGHTA, CDR2 FQGNSA. J lost 5 bases, V lost 1 base, and 6 bases had no gene match.

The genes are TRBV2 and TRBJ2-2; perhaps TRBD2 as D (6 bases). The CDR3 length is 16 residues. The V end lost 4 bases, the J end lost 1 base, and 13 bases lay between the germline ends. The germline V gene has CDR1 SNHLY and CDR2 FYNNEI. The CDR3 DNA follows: TGTGCCAGCAGTGGGTTAGCGGTTGGGAACACCGGGGAGCTGTTTTTT. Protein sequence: CASSGLAVGNTGELFF. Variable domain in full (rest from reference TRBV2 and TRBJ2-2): EPEVTQTPSHQVTQMGQEVILRCVPISNHLYFYWYRQILGQKVEFLVSFYNNEISEKSEIFDDQFSVERPDGSNFTLKIRSTKLEDSAMYFCASSGLAVGNTGELFFGEGSRLTVL.

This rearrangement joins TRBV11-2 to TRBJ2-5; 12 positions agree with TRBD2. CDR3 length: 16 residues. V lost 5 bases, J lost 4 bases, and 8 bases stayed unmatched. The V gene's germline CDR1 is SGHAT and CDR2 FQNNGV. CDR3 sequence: CASSGGLAGKGETQYF. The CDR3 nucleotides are TGTGCCAGCAGCGGAGGACTAGCGGGAAAGGGAGAGACCCAGTACTTC.

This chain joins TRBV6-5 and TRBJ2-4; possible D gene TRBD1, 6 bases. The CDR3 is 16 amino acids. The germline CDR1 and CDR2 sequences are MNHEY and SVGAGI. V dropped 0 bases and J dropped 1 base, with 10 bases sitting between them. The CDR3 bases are TGTGCCAGCAGTTACTCTTGGGGGCAGGCCAAAAACATTCAGTACTTC. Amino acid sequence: CASSYSWGQAKNIQYF.

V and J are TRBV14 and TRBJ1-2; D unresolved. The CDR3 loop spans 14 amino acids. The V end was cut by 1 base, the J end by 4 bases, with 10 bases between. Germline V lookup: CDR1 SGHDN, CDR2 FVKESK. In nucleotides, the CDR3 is TGTGCCAGCAGCCAAGTCGGAGGCCTCTATGGCTACACCTTC. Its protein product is CASSQVGGLYGYTF. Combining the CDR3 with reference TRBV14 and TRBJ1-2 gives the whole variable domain EAGVTQFPSHSVIEKGQTVTLRCDPISGHDNLYWYRRVMGKEIKFLLHFVKESKQDESGMPNNRFLAERTGGTYSTLKVQPAELEDSGVYFCASSQVGGLYGYTFGSGTRLTVV.

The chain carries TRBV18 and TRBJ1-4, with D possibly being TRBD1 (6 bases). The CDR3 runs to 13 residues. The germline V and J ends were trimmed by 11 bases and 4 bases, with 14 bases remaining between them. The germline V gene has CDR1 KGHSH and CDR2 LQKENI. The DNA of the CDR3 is TGTGCCTCCAGGGGAGGGGTTAATGAAAAACTGTTTTTT. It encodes CASRGGVNEKLFF.

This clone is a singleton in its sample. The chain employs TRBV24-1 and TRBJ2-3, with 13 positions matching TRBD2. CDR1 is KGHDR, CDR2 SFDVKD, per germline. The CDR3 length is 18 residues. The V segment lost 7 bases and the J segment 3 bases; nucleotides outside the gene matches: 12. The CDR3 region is CATSRLAGGLLGTDTQYF. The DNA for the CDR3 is TGTGCCACCAGCAGACTAGCGGGAGGACTATTGGGGACAGATACGCAGTATTTT.

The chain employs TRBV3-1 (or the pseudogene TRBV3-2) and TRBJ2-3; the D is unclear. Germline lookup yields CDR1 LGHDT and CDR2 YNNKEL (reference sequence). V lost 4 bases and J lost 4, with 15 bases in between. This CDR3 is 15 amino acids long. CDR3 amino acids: CASSPSPGSADTQYF. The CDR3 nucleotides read TGTGCCAGCAGCCCCTCTCCGGGTTCCGCAGATACGCAGTATTTT.

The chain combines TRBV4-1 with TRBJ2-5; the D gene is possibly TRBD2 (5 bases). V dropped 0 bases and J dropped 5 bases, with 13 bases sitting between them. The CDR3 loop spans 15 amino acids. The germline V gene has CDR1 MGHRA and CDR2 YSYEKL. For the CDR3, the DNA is TGCGCCAGCAGCCAAGATCTCGGGGTCCGGGAGACCCAGTACTTC. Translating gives CASSQDLGVRETQYF.

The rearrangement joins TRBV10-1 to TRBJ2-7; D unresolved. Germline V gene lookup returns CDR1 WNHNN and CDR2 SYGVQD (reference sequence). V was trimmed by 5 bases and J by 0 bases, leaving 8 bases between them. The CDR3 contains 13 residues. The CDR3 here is CASSSDISYEQYF. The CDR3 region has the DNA TGCGCCAGCAGTTCCGACATCTCCTACGAGCAGTACTTC.

The CDR3 nucleotides read TGTGCCAGTAGTTATGCAGGCCGCAATCAGCCCCAGCATTTT. It is translated as CASSYAGRNQPQHF. The chain uses TRBV19 and TRBJ1-5; no clear D. The V end lost 5 bases, the J end lost 2 bases, and 10 bases lay between the germline ends. CDR3 length: 14 amino acids. Germline V CDR1 and CDR2: LNHDA, SQIVND (reference sequence).

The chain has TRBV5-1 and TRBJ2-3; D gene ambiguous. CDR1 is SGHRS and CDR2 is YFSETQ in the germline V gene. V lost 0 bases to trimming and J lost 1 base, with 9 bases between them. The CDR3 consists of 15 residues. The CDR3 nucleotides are TGCGCCAGCAGCTTGGACCTATCCGGCACAGATACGCAGTATTTT. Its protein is CASSLDLSGTDTQYF.

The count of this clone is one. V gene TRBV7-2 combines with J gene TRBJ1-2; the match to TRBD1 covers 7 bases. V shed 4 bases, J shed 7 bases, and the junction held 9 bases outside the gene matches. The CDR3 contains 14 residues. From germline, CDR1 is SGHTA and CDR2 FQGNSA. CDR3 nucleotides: TGTGCCAGCAGCTCCTCCCCCAGGGGGTCTGGCTACACCTTC. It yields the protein CASSSSPRGSGYTF.

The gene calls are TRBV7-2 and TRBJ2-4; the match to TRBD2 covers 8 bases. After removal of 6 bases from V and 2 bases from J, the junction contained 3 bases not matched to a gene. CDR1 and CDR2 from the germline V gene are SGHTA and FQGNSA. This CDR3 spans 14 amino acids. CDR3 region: CASRAGGTKNIQYF. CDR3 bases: TGTGCCAGCAGGGCGGGAGGTACCAAAAACATTCAGTACTTC. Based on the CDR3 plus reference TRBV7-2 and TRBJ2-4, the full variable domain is GAGVSQSPSNKVTEKGKDVELRCDPISGHTALYWYRQSLGQGLEFLIYFQGNSAPDKSGLPSDRFSAERTGGSVSTLTIQRTQQEDSAVYLCASRAGGTKNIQYFGAGTRLSVL.

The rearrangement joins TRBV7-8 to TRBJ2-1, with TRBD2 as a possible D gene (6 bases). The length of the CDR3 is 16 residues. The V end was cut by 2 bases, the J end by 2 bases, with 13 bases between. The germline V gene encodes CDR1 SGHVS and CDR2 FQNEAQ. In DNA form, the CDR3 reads TGTGCCAGCAGCTTATCGACGGGAGCGGCCTACAATGAGCAGTTCTTC. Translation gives CASSLSTGAAYNEQFF.

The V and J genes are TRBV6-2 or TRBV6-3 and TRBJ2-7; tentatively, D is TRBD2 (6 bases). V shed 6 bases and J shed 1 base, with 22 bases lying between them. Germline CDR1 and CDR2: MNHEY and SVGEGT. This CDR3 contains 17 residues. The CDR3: CASSNPHSRGRSYEQYF. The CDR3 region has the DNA TGTGCCAGCAGCAATCCCCACTCTAGAGGGAGGTCCTACGAGCAGTACTTC.

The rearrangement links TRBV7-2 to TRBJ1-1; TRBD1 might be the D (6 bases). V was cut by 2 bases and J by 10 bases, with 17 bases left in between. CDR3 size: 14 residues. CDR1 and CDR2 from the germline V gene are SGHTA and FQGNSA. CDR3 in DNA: TGTGCCAGCAGCTTATCCCGGGACACGGGTGGAGCTTTCTTT. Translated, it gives CASSLSRDTGGAFF. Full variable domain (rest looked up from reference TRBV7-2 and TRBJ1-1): GAGVSQSPSNKVTEKGKDVELRCDPISGHTALYWYRQSLGQGLEFLIYFQGNSAPDKSGLPSDRFSAERTGGSVSTLTIQRTQQEDSAVYLCASSLSRDTGGAFFGQGTRLTVV.

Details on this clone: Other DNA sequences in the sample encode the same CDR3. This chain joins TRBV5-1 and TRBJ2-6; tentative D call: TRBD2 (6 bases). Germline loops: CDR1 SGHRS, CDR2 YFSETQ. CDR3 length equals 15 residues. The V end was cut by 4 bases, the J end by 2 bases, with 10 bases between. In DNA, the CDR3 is TGCGCCAGCAGCCCCACGGGAGCTGGGGCCAACGTCCTGACTTTC. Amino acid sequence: CASSPTGAGANVLTF.

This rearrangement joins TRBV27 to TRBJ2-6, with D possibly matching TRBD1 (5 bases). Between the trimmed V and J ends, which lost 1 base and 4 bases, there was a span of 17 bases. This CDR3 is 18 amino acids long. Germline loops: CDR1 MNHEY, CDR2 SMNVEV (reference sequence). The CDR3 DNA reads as TGTGCCAGCAGTTTATTTGGACATTACTCGACGGGGGCCAACGTCCTGACTTTC. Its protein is CASSLFGHYSTGANVLTF.

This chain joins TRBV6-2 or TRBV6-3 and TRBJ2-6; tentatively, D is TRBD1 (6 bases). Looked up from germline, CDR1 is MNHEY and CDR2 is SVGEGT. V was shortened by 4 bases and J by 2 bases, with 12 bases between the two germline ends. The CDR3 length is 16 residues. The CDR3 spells CASSSPTGTGANVLTF. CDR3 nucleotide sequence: TGTGCCAGCAGTTCACCCACAGGGACTGGGGCCAACGTCCTGACTTTC.

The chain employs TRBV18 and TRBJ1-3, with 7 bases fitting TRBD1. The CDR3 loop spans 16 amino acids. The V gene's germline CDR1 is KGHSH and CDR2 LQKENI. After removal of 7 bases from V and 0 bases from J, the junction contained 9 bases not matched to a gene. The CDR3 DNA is TGTGCCAGCTATACCGGGACAGACTACTCTGGAAACACCATATATTTT. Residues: CASYTGTDYSGNTIYF.